A selection of T cell receptor beta chains follows, all from one sample in a study of blood T cell repertoires in COVID-19. Profiled with immunoSEQ multiplex PCR; TCRdb holds only in-frame clones, not every one. The sample lists 200,000 to 300,000 clones; approximately 87% were seen once. Sequencing used peripheral blood. These receptor sequences come from a man aged 55 to 70 with acute or convalescent COVID-19. The CDR3 runs from the conserved cysteine through the conserved F or W.

V	J	CDR3
TRBV5-1	TRBJ1-1	CASSSGTGPLNTEAFF
TRBV6-2/TRBV6-3	TRBJ2-2	CASSYVLAGRNTGELFF
TRBV5-1	TRBJ1-2	CASRDAGTANYGYTF
TRBV7-9	TRBJ2-7	CASSPAGDAYEQYF
TRBV19	TRBJ2-1	CASSIGAWTSGRRAYNEQFF
TRBV24-1	TRBJ2-2	CATSEPSGMNTGELFF
TRBV4-2	TRBJ1-2	CASSQTGGLGYTF
TRBV28	TRBJ1-6	CASSLFRRGRGSPLHF
TRBV6-2/TRBV6-3	TRBJ2-7	CASSPSGADVLATYEQYF
TRBV11-2	TRBJ1-1	CASSLSVAGVQHRAFF
TRBV5-1	TRBJ1-3	CASSERTGDGNTIYF
TRBV28	TRBJ1-2	CASSSGGTGYGYTF
TRBV6-2/TRBV6-3	TRBJ1-5	CASSWGGNLNQPQHF
TRBV29-1	TRBJ2-1	CSVNPRGVLEEQFF
TRBV4-3	TRBJ1-3	CASSQAPGTGGNTIYF
TRBV5-4	TRBJ2-6	CASSLLDSLSGANVLTF
TRBV9	TRBJ1-3	CASSVATDSGNTIYF